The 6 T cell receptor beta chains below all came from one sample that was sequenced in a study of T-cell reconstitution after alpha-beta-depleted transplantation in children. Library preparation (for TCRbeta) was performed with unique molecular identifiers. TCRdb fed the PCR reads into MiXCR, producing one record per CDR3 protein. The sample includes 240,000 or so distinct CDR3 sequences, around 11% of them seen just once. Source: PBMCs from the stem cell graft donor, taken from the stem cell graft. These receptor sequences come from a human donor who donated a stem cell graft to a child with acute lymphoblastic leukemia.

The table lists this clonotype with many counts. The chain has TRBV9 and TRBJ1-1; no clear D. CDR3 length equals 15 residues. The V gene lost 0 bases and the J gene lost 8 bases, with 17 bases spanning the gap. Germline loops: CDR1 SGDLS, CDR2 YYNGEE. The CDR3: CASSVGFGGANEAFF. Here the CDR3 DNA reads TGTGCCAGCAGCGTAGGTTTCGGAGGAGCCAACGAAGCTTTCTTT.

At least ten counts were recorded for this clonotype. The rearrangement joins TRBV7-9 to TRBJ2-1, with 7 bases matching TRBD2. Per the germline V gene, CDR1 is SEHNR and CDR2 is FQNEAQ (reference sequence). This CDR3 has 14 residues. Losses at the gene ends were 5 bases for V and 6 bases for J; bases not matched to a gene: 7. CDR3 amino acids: CASSPPGGGNEQFF. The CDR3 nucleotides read TGTGCCAGCAGCCCCCCGGGGGGTGGCAATGAGCAGTTCTTC.

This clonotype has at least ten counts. The CDR3 nucleotides are TGTGCCAGCAGTTTAGCAGGGAATGCGCCGGAGCAGTACTTC. Translation gives CASSLAGNAPEQYF. The chain joins TRBV12-3 or TRBV12-4 to TRBJ2-7; D is unresolved. Trimming stripped 0 bases from V and 7 bases from J, with 13 bases between. The CDR3 extends over 14 amino acids.

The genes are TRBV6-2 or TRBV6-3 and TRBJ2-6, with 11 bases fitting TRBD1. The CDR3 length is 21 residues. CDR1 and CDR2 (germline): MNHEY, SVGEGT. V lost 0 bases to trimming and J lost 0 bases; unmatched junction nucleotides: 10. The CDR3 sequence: CASSYSWGQGGFDSGANVLTF. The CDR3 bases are TGTGCCAGCAGTTACTCTTGGGGACAGGGGGGGTTCGACTCTGGGGCCAACGTCCTGACTTTC.

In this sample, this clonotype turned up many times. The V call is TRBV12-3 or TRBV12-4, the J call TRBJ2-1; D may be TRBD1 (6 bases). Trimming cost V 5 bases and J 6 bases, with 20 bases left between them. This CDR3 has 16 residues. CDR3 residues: CASSVDSGLRANEQFF. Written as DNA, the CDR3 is TGTGCCAGCAGTGTGGACAGTGGGCTCAGGGCCAATGAGCAGTTCTTC.

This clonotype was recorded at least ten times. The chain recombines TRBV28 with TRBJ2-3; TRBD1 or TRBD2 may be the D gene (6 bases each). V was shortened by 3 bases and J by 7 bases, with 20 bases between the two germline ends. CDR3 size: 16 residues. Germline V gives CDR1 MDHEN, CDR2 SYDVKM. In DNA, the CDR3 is TGTGCCAGCAGTTTTGGGCTAGCGCTCCAGGGGAATACGCAGTATTTT. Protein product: CASSFGLALQGNTQYF.